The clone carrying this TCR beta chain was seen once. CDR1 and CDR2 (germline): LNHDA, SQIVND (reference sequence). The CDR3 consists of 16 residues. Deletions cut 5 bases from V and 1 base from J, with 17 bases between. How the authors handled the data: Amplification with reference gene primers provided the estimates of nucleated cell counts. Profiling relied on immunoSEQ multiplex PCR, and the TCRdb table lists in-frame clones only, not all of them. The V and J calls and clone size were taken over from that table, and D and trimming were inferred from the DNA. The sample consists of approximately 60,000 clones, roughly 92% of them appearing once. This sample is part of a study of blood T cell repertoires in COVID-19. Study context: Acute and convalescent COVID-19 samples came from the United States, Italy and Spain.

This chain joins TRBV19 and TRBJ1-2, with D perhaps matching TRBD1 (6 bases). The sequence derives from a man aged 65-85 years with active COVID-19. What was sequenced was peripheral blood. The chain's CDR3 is CASSVGQRNGNYGYTF. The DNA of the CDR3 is TGTGCCAGTAGTGTTGGACAGCGTAACGGTAACTATGGCTACACCTTC. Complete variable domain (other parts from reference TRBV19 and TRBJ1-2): DGGITQSPKYLFRKEGQNVTLSCEQNLNHDAMYWYRQDPGQGLRLIYYSQIVNDFQKGDIAEGYSVSREKKESFPLTVTSAQKNPTAFYLCASSVGQRNGNYGYTFGSGTRLTVV.